These 27 T cell receptor beta chains originate from one sample sequenced in a study of blood T cell repertoires in COVID-19. TCRdb's table, derived via immunoSEQ multiplex PCR, lists solely in-frame clones and lacks some. This sample has around 200,000 clones, with 84% found just once. Sequenced: peripheral blood. All receptors derive from a human donor in a cohort sampled during active COVID-19.

This clone came up once. The rearrangement links TRBV19 to TRBJ2-7; 7 nucleotides match TRBD1. Unmatched junction bases numbered 4, after V lost 2 bases and J lost 6 bases. The length of the CDR3 is 13 residues. Germline CDR1 reads LNHDA; CDR2 reads SQIVND (reference sequence). The CDR3 DNA is TGTGCCAGTAGTATAACAGGGGTCGGCGAGCAGTACTTC. It is translated as CASSITGVGEQYF.

The chain uses TRBV7-7 and TRBJ1-1, with 7 bases matching TRBD1. The J segment lost 1 base and the V segment lost 3 bases, leaving 11 bases of the junction unmatched. The CDR3 loop spans 17 amino acids. The germline V gene has CDR1 SSHAT and CDR2 FNYEAQ (reference sequence). CDR3 amino acids: CASSFARPDRRNTEAFF. In DNA, the CDR3 is TGTGCCAGCAGCTTCGCACGACCGGACAGGCGGAACACTGAAGCTTTCTTT.

The chain combines TRBV5-1 with TRBJ2-7, with TRBD2 identical over 11 bases. After removal of 3 bases from V and 5 bases from J, the junction contained 4 bases not matched to a gene. Germline CDR1 and CDR2: SGHRS and YFSETQ. The CDR3 extends over 14 amino acids. CDR3 in amino acids: CASSSSGGRDEQYF. CDR3 nucleotide sequence: TGCGCCAGCAGCTCTAGCGGGGGGAGGGACGAGCAGTACTTC.

The CDR3 nucleotides are TGCGCCAGCAGCTTTAGTAGCGGGGGGAACACCGGGGAGCTGTTTTTT. Its translation is CASSFSSGGNTGELFF. This chain joins TRBV5-1 and TRBJ2-2; 9 bases agree with TRBD2. Germline V CDR1 and CDR2: SGHRS, YFSETQ. V was clipped by 2 bases and J by 1 base; unmatched bases: 3. CDR3 size: 16 residues.

The gene calls are TRBV5-1 and TRBJ1-1; 10 bases agree with TRBD1. V was clipped by 0 bases and J by 4 bases; unmatched bases: 6. CDR1 and CDR2 (germline): SGHRS, YFSETQ. The CDR3 has 16 residues. DNA for the CDR3: TGCGCCAGCAGCTTGGCCGTGACAGGGGGCCTCACTGAAGCTTTCTTT. Translating it yields CASSLAVTGGLTEAFF. The variable domain in full, completed from reference TRBV5-1 and TRBJ1-1, reads KAGVTQTPRYLIKTRGQQVTLSCSPISGHRSVSWYQQTPGQGLQFLFEYFSETQRNKGNFPGRFSGRQFSNSRSEMNVSTLELGDSALYLCASSLAVTGGLTEAFFGQGTRLTVV.

This chain links TRBV18 with TRBJ2-2; 7 nucleotides line up with TRBD1. Looked up from germline, CDR1 is KGHSH and CDR2 is LQKENI. The CDR3 consists of 15 residues. Trimming cost V 0 bases and J 5 bases; bases outside gene matches: 3. The DNA of the CDR3 is TGTGCCAGCTCACCACCGGGGACAGAAACCGGGGAGCTGTTTTTT. This translates into CASSPPGTETGELFF.

The rearrangement uses TRBV7-6 and TRBJ2-5; 14 positions agree with TRBD2. Germline CDR1 is SGHVS and CDR2 is FNYEAQ. J lost 2 bases, V lost 4 bases, and 6 bases had no gene match. The CDR3 has 17 amino acids. In DNA, the CDR3 is TGTGCCAGCAGCTCAGGACTAGCGGGGGGCCTACAAGAGACCCAGTACTTC. As protein: CASSSGLAGGLQETQYF.

V gene TRBV2 combines with J gene TRBJ2-3; tentative D call: TRBD1 (5 bases). Germline V CDR1 and CDR2: SNHLY, FYNNEI. V was trimmed by 6 bases and J by 1 base, leaving 11 bases between them. The CDR3 loop spans 14 amino acids. The CDR3 protein is CASRNLQGTDTQYF. The CDR3 region has the DNA TGTGCCAGCAGGAACCTACAGGGCACAGATACGCAGTATTTT. Supplemented by reference TRBV2 and TRBJ2-3, the full variable domain reads EPEVTQTPSHQVTQMGQEVILRCVPISNHLYFYWYRQILGQKVEFLVSFYNNEISEKSEIFDDQFSVERPDGSNFTLKIRSTKLEDSAMYFCASRNLQGTDTQYFGPGTRLTVL.

The J gene is TRBJ1-5, the V gene TRBV5-1; 7 nucleotides align to TRBD1. The CDR3 has 13 residues. V shed 5 bases and J 3 bases; nucleotides not matched to a gene: 2. Germline-derived CDR1 and CDR2 are SGHRS and YFSETQ. This CDR3 is CASRGQDNQPQHF. CDR3 coding DNA: TGCGCCAGCAGAGGACAGGACAATCAGCCCCAGCATTTT.

This clone was detected only once. Other DNA sequences in the same sample also yield this CDR3. The gene calls are TRBV6-5 and TRBJ2-7; 7 bases are shared with TRBD1. Trimming removed 4 bases from V and 2 bases from J; junction bases left unmatched: 2. CDR3 length: 13 residues. In germline, CDR1 is MNHEY, CDR2 SVGAGI. CDR3 amino acids: CASSSDRAYEQYF. CDR3 nucleotides: TGTGCCAGCAGTTCCGACAGGGCCTACGAGCAGTACTTC.

This chain's CDR3 is CASSFVGRYEQYF. The DNA of the CDR3 is TGTGCCAGCAGCTTCGTCGGGAGATACGAGCAGTACTTC. This chain connects TRBV5-4 to TRBJ2-7; maybe TRBD2 (6 bases). V gave up 2 bases and J gave up 4 bases, with 10 bases separating them. The CDR3 loop spans 13 amino acids. Per germline, CDR1 SGHNT and CDR2 YYREEE (reference sequence).

This sequence joins TRBV4-1 and TRBJ2-5, with a weak D call TRBD2 (6 bases). V was cut by 4 bases and J by 4 bases, with 22 bases left in between. The germline V gene has CDR1 MGHRA and CDR2 YSYEKL. The CDR3 has 17 amino acids. CDR3 DNA sequence: TGCGCCAGCAGCCCTACACCGCGGGGAAGGCGGGGAGAGACCCAGTACTTC. This encodes CASSPTPRGRRGETQYF.

This rearrangement joins TRBV5-4 to TRBJ1-2, with D unresolved. V lost 4 bases to trimming and J lost 8 bases, with 18 bases between them. CDR3 length: 14 amino acids. Germline V gene lookup returns CDR1 SGHNT and CDR2 YYREEE (reference sequence). DNA of the CDR3: TGTGCCAGCAGCAACCAATCACTGGTCGTGGGCTACACCTTC. Protein sequence: CASSNQSLVVGYTF.

The chain has TRBV2 and TRBJ2-5, with D perhaps TRBD2 (7 bases). Germline lookup yields CDR1 SNHLY and CDR2 FYNNEI. The CDR3 sequence is 13 residues long. Trimming stripped 10 bases from V and 4 bases from J, with 16 bases between. DNA for the CDR3: TGTGCCATCAAAGGGGGGGGAGGAGAGACCCAGTACTTC. Residues: CAIKGGGGETQYF.

The chain combines TRBV6-4 with TRBJ1-3; D uncertain. Germline loops: CDR1 MRHNA, CDR2 SNTAGT. The CDR3 is 17 amino acids. Trimming shortened V by 9 bases and J by 6 bases, and 27 bases separated the two germline ends. The DNA for the CDR3 is TGTGCCAGAACTACTTCCGGACTTCGAGGGCATTTAAACACCATATATTTT. Translated, it gives CARTTSGLRGHLNTIYF.

The chain carries TRBV7-9 and TRBJ2-7; a possible D gene is TRBD1 (6 bases). This CDR3 is built from 13 residues. CDR1 is SEHNR and CDR2 is FQNEAQ in the germline V gene (reference sequence). V lost 2 bases to trimming and J lost 7 bases, with 12 bases between them. CDR3 protein: CASSLNTGYEQYF. The CDR3 bases are TGTGCCAGCAGCTTAAACACAGGGTATGAGCAGTACTTC.

V and J are TRBV9 and TRBJ1-3; a possible D gene is TRBD1 (5 bases). The germline gives CDR1 SGDLS, CDR2 YYNGEE. The CDR3 length is 16 residues. The V and J ends lost 0 bases and 0 bases respectively, with 10 bases between them. The CDR3 DNA sequence: TGTGCCAGCAGCGTAGCAGCAGGGTTCTCTGGAAACACCATATATTTT. This gives the protein CASSVAAGFSGNTIYF. The complete variable domain, with remaining parts taken from reference TRBV9 and TRBJ1-3, reads DSGVTQTPKHLITATGQRVTLRCSPRSGDLSVYWYQQSLDQGLQFLIQYYNGEERAKGNILERFSAQQFPDLHSELNLSSLELGDSALYFCASSVAAGFSGNTIYFGEGSWLTVV.

This chain links TRBV4-2 with TRBJ2-7, with D unresolved. The CDR3 totals 13 residues. V shed 0 bases and J shed 2 bases, with 5 bases lying between them. CDR1 and CDR2 (germline): LGHNA, YNFKEQ. CDR3 loop: CASSQDTAYEQYF. CDR3 nucleotides: TGTGCCAGCAGCCAAGATACAGCCTACGAGCAGTACTTC.

The V gene is TRBV7-9, the J gene TRBJ1-6; D is undetermined. The CDR3 has 14 amino acids. In germline, CDR1 is SEHNR, CDR2 FQNEAQ (reference sequence). Between the trimmed V and J ends, which lost 3 bases and 6 bases, there was a span of 9 bases. The CDR3 nucleotides read TGTGCCAGCAGCTTTGCGGTCCTTAATTCACCCCTCCACTTT. Amino acid sequence: CASSFAVLNSPLHF.

This rearrangement joins TRBV7-8 to TRBJ2-7; 9 bases match TRBD2. In germline, CDR1 is SGHVS, CDR2 FQNEAQ. V was pared by 4 bases and J by 0 bases, with 4 bases of the junction left unmatched. The CDR3 sequence is 15 residues long. The CDR3 protein is CASSSSGAPSYEQYF. The DNA for the CDR3 is TGTGCCAGCAGCTCTAGCGGGGCTCCCTCCTACGAGCAGTACTTC.

The DNA for the CDR3 is TGTGCCAGCAGCTTAGACAACAGGGGGAAATCTTACAATGAGCAGTTCTTC. As protein: CASSLDNRGKSYNEQFF. The chain uses TRBV7-9 and TRBJ2-1; 8 bases are a match to TRBD1. CDR1 and CDR2 from the germline V gene are SEHNR and FQNEAQ (reference sequence). Trimming cost V 1 base and J 4 bases; bases outside gene matches: 9. This CDR3 spans 17 amino acids.

The chain is built from TRBV27 and TRBJ1-3, with D possibly TRBD1 on 5 matching bases. CDR1 and CDR2 (germline): MNHEY, SMNVEV (reference sequence). The CDR3 is 14 amino acids. V was shortened by 6 bases and J by 2 bases, with 11 bases between the two germline ends. CDR3 nucleotide sequence: TGTGCCAGCAGAAGGAGGGGTACTGGAAACACCATATATTTT. Its translation is CASRRRGTGNTIYF.

The chain has TRBV6-1 and TRBJ1-6; TRBD1 agrees at 9 bases. Germline V CDR1 and CDR2: MNHNS, SASEGT. The CDR3 has 16 residues. V lost 4 bases to trimming and J lost 6 bases; unmatched junction nucleotides: 7. The CDR3 DNA sequence: TGTGCCAGCAGTGTAACAGGGGGCGCGGGTAATTCACCCCTCCACTTT. This translates into CASSVTGGAGNSPLHF.

This chain links TRBV11-2 with TRBJ1-2; 11 bases match TRBD1. Germline values: CDR1 SGHAT, CDR2 FQNNGV. This CDR3 comprises 16 residues. V was pared by 5 bases and J by 6 bases, with 11 bases of the junction left unmatched. The CDR3 nucleotides read TGTGCCAGCAGCCCGGCGATGGGACAGGGGGGCCATGGCTACACCTTC. This sequence encodes CASSPAMGQGGHGYTF.

This clone was seen more than once but under ten times. The chain uses TRBV18 and TRBJ2-2; a possible D gene is TRBD1 (5 bases). Trimming pared 2 bases from V and 3 bases from J, leaving 10 bases between. The CDR3 is made up of 15 amino acids. Germline CDR1 reads KGHSH; CDR2 reads LQKENI. CDR3 in amino acids: CASSPENRYTGELFF. In DNA form, the CDR3 reads TGTGCCAGCTCACCAGAGAACAGGTACACCGGGGAGCTGTTTTTT.

The chain recombines TRBV7-3 with TRBJ1-2; 8 bases agree with TRBD1. There are 15 residues in the CDR3. Unmatched junction bases numbered 3, after V lost 0 bases and J lost 3 bases. Germline lookup yields CDR1 SGHTA and CDR2 FQGTGA. CDR3 sequence: CASSLTGTGDYGYTF. In DNA, the CDR3 is TGTGCCAGCAGCTTAACCGGGACAGGAGACTATGGCTACACCTTC.

The rearrangement joins TRBV11-2 to TRBJ2-7; D might be TRBD1 (5 bases). The CDR3 has 15 residues. V was trimmed by 5 bases and J by 2 bases, leaving 16 bases between them. Germline loops: CDR1 SGHAT, CDR2 FQNNGV. The chain's CDR3 is CASSPERQITYEQYF. Written as DNA, the CDR3 is TGTGCCAGCAGCCCTGAACGACAGATCACCTACGAGCAGTACTTC.